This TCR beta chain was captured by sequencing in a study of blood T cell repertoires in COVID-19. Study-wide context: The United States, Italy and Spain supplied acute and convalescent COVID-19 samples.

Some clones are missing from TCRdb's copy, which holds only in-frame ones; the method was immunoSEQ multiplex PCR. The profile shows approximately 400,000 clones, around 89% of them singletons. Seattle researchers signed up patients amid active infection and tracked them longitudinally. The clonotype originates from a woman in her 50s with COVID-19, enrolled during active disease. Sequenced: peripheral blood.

DNA for the CDR3: TGCGCCAGCGGAGCCCCTAGCGGGGGCCCCTACGAGCAGTACTTC. Protein product: CASGAPSGGPYEQYF. The chain joins TRBV10-2 to TRBJ2-7, with TRBD2 matching 10 bases. This CDR3 has 15 amino acids. The V gene end was trimmed by 8 bases and the J gene end by 2 bases; junction bases not matched to a gene: 9. CDR1 and CDR2 (germline): WSHSY, SAAADI.